The 27 T cell receptor beta chains below come from one sample, sequenced in a study of CD8+ T cells in alopecia areata. Treatment defined: oral pan-JAK inhibitor, 5-10 mg twice daily. RNA was extracted and reverse transcribed into cDNA as the sequencing template. TCRdb's copy holds only in-frame clones and misses some; the assay was immunoSEQ multiplex PCR. The sample lists over 150,000 clones, approximately 55% occurring once. The sample consisted of CD8+ T cells sorted from blood, taken at week 24, from a patient treated with tofacitinib. The receptors stem from a human donor with alopecia areata.

The genes are TRBV18 and TRBJ2-4, with 8 nucleotides matching TRBD1. The germline gives CDR1 KGHSH, CDR2 LQKENI. The junction had 12 bases not matched to a gene; V was cut back by 5 bases and J by 0 bases. The CDR3 sequence is 18 residues long. Here the CDR3 reads CASSSDRVITIAKNIQYF. The CDR3 DNA sequence: TGTGCCAGCTCATCGGACAGGGTAATCACGATAGCCAAAAACATTCAGTACTTC.

The gene calls are TRBV2 and TRBJ1-1; no reliable D call. CDR1 is SNHLY, CDR2 FYNNEI, per germline. The CDR3 loop spans 11 amino acids. V lost 4 bases and J lost 7, with 7 bases in between. The CDR3 is CASSVKSEAFF. The CDR3 DNA sequence: TGTGCCAGCAGTGTTAAGAGTGAAGCTTTCTTT.

The V call is TRBV7-9, the J call TRBJ1-4, with 7 nucleotides matching TRBD1. The ends lost 5 bases at V and 6 bases at J; junction bases unmatched: 9. CDR1 and CDR2 (germline): SEHNR, FQNEAQ (reference sequence). This CDR3 has 15 amino acids. The CDR3 is CASSVTGGTDEKLFF. CDR3 nucleotide sequence: TGTGCCAGCAGCGTAACCGGTGGGACAGATGAAAAACTGTTTTTT.

This clone came up a few times. The V and J genes are TRBV9 and TRBJ1-5, with D possibly matching TRBD1 (6 bases). The CDR3 extends over 12 amino acids. CDR1 SGDLS and CDR2 YYNGEE come from the germline V gene. Deletions cut 8 bases from V and 3 bases from J, with 9 bases between. The DNA of the CDR3 is TGTGCCAGTGGACAGACCAATCAGCCCCAGCATTTT. It codes for CASGQTNQPQHF.

At least ten counts were recorded for this clone. J is TRBJ2-3 and V is TRBV6-4; maybe TRBD1 (6 bases). The CDR3 spans 15 residues. Per the germline V gene, CDR1 is MRHNA and CDR2 is SNTAGT. V was trimmed by 0 bases and J by 2 bases, leaving 9 bases between them. The CDR3 DNA sequence: TGTGCCAGCAGTGACTCCTCAGGGGCCACAGATACGCAGTATTTT. It encodes CASSDSSGATDTQYF.

The V call is TRBV29-1, the J call TRBJ2-2; D not resolved. Germline CDR1 is SQVTM and CDR2 is ANQGSEA. The CDR3 has 13 amino acids. Trimming removed 3 bases at V and 1 base at J, with 6 bases between. In DNA, the CDR3 is TGCAGCGTTGAGGCGGAGAACACCGGGGAGCTGTTTTTT. It codes for CSVEAENTGELFF.

The chain combines TRBV5-1 with TRBJ2-7; tentatively, D is TRBD1 (6 bases). V dropped 1 base and J dropped 1 base, with 9 bases sitting between them. CDR3 length: 14 residues. Germline CDR1 SGHRS, CDR2 YFSETQ. In nucleotides, the CDR3 is TGCGCCAGCAGCTTGACAGGGTTATCCTACGAGCAGTACTTC. This sequence encodes CASSLTGLSYEQYF. Supplemented by reference TRBV5-1 and TRBJ2-7, the full variable domain reads KAGVTQTPRYLIKTRGQQVTLSCSPISGHRSVSWYQQTPGQGLQFLFEYFSETQRNKGNFPGRFSGRQFSNSRSEMNVSTLELGDSALYLCASSLTGLSYEQYFGPGTRLTVT.

The genes are TRBV2 and TRBJ2-5; 9 bases line up with TRBD2. V gave up 6 bases and J gave up 5 bases; unmatched junction bases: 25. Germline CDR1 reads SNHLY; CDR2 reads FYNNEI. This CDR3 contains 20 residues. Written as DNA, the CDR3 is TGTGCCAGCAGCCCCCGTAAGCAGCGGGGGGCCTCAACCACCGGGGAGACCCAGTACTTC. Amino acids: CASSPRKQRGASTTGETQYF. Together with reference TRBV2 and TRBJ2-5, the CDR3 gives the full variable domain: EPEVTQTPSHQVTQMGQEVILRCVPISNHLYFYWYRQILGQKVEFLVSFYNNEISEKSEIFDDQFSVERPDGSNFTLKIRSTKLEDSAMYFCASSPRKQRGASTTGETQYFGPGTRLLVL.

This clone occurred once. Within the sample, other DNA sequences also encode this same CDR3. The V gene is TRBV7-6, the J gene TRBJ1-5; D is unresolved. Looked up from germline, CDR1 is SGHVS and CDR2 is FNYEAQ. This CDR3 has 13 residues. V dropped 5 bases and J dropped 5 bases, with 10 bases sitting between them. The CDR3 region is CASSPGRDQPQHF. Written as DNA, the CDR3 is TGTGCCAGCAGCCCCGGTCGGGATCAGCCCCAGCATTTT. Complete variable domain (other parts from reference TRBV7-6 and TRBJ1-5): GAGVSQSPRYKVTKRGQDVALRCDPISGHVSLYWYRQALGQGPEFLTYFNYEAQQDKSGLPNDRFSAERPEGSISTLTIQRTEQRDSAMYRCASSPGRDQPQHFGDGTRLSIL.

The J gene is TRBJ2-3, the V gene TRBV30; D tentatively reads TRBD1 or TRBD2 (5 bases each). V lost 1 base and J 1 base, leaving 9 bases between the germline ends. The CDR3 runs 14 residues. Germline V gene data show CDR1 as GTSNPN and CDR2 as SVGIG (reference sequence). CDR3 nucleotides: TGTGCCTGGAGTGCCGGGACGGGCACAGATACGCAGTATTTT. Translated, it gives CAWSAGTGTDTQYF.

The table lists this clone with a few counts. This chain connects TRBV30 to TRBJ1-1; D gene uncertain. The CDR3 is 13 residues long. Germline-derived CDR1 and CDR2 are GTSNPN and SVGIG (reference sequence). V was shortened by 4 bases and J by 10 bases, with 19 bases between the two germline ends. In DNA, the CDR3 is TGTGCCTGGAACTTGGGGTTAGGAGAAGGAGCTTTCTTT. Translating gives CAWNLGLGEGAFF.

This clone was found a few times. Other DNA sequences of this sample code for an identical CDR3. The chain uses TRBV29-1 and TRBJ1-2; perhaps TRBD1 as D (5 bases). The V and J ends lost 0 bases and 5 bases respectively, with 7 bases between them. The CDR3 has 12 amino acids. Germline V CDR1 and CDR2: SQVTM, ANQGSEA. Here the CDR3 reads CSVEEEGYGYTF. The CDR3 DNA is TGCAGCGTTGAAGAGGAGGGGTATGGCTACACCTTC.

The chain combines TRBV27 with TRBJ1-3; D is undetermined. Trimming removed 2 bases at V and 0 bases at J, with 11 bases between. This CDR3 has 16 amino acids. Germline V gives CDR1 MNHEY, CDR2 SMNVEV (reference sequence). The CDR3 coding sequence is TGTGCCAGCAGTTTAACAGCGCGGACCTCTGGAAACACCATATATTTT. This codes for CASSLTARTSGNTIYF.

The genes are TRBV4-3 and TRBJ1-5; 9 nucleotides agree with TRBD1. CDR1 LGHNA and CDR2 YSLEER come from the germline V gene. Trimming cost V 4 bases and J 10 bases; bases outside gene matches: 20. There are 18 residues in the CDR3. Here the CDR3 DNA reads TGCGCCAGCAGCCCGCAAGCGGCCGGGACAGGGATCCGGGGACCCCAGCATTTT. This translates into CASSPQAAGTGIRGPQHF.

Regarding this clone: The junction does not match germline at one end; this may be a read error. The J gene is TRBJ2-3, the V gene TRBV7-2; 9 nucleotides agree with TRBD1. CDR3 length: 13 amino acids. Germline V lookup: CDR1 SGHTA, CDR2 FQGNSA. CDR3 amino acids: CASSYLTGQGSNF. The CDR3 DNA is TGTGCCAGCAGTTATTTGACGGGACAGGGCTCAAATTTT.

V usage is TRBV6-5 and J usage is TRBJ2-7; 7 bases are shared with TRBD2. CDR1 is MNHEY and CDR2 is SVGAGI in the germline V gene. V gave up 4 bases and J gave up 3 bases; unmatched junction bases: 12. This CDR3 contains 16 residues. The CDR3 coding sequence is TGTGCCAGCAGTTTGGGTATAGGACTAGGACTCTACGAGCAGTACTTC. The encoded protein is CASSLGIGLGLYEQYF.

This clone has only a few counts. This chain connects TRBV19 to TRBJ1-1; D is ambiguous. The CDR3 length is 13 residues. Trimming pared 9 bases from V and 1 base from J, leaving 12 bases between. CDR1 is LNHDA, CDR2 SQIVND, per germline (reference sequence). The CDR3 reads CASHLEGNTEAFF. Written as DNA, the CDR3 is TGTGCCAGCCACCTGGAGGGGAACACTGAAGCTTTCTTT. The variable domain in full, completed from reference TRBV19 and TRBJ1-1, reads DGGITQSPKYLFRKEGQNVTLSCEQNLNHDAMYWYRQDPGQGLRLIYYSQIVNDFQKGDIAEGYSVSREKKESFPLTVTSAQKNPTAFYLCASHLEGNTEAFFGQGTRLTVV.

The chain couples TRBV30 to TRBJ1-1, with D possibly matching TRBD1 (5 bases). CDR1 and CDR2 (germline): GTSNPN, SVGIG (reference sequence). The germline V and J ends were trimmed by 0 bases and 1 base, with 12 bases remaining between them. This CDR3 is built from 15 residues. CDR3: CAWSVFRTGNTEAFF. In DNA form, the CDR3 reads TGTGCCTGGAGTGTTTTCCGCACAGGGAACACTGAAGCTTTCTTT.

V gene TRBV9 combines with J gene TRBJ2-7; D is uncertain. V gave up 2 bases and J gave up 3 bases, with 9 bases separating them. CDR3 length equals 13 residues. Per germline, CDR1 SGDLS and CDR2 YYNGEE. In nucleotides, the CDR3 is TGTGCCAGCAGCGTGGGATCACACTACGAGCAGTACTTC. Translating gives CASSVGSHYEQYF. Full variable domain (remainder filled in from reference TRBV9 and TRBJ2-7): DSGVTQTPKHLITATGQRVTLRCSPRSGDLSVYWYQQSLDQGLQFLIQYYNGEERAKGNILERFSAQQFPDLHSELNLSSLELGDSALYFCASSVGSHYEQYFGPGTRLTVT.

The V and J genes are TRBV5-6 and TRBJ1-1; no clear D gene. The CDR3 is 13 residues long. Deletions cut 0 bases from V and 4 bases from J, with 7 bases between. Germline V CDR1 and CDR2: SGHDT, YYEEEE. Here the CDR3 reads CASSLGSSTEAFF. The CDR3 DNA reads TGTGCCAGCAGCTTGGGGTCGAGCACTGAAGCTTTCTTT.

The V gene is TRBV14, the J gene TRBJ2-7, with 7 bases that match TRBD1. V gave up 3 bases and J gave up 5 bases; unmatched junction bases: 7. The CDR3 has 14 amino acids. Germline V gives CDR1 SGHDN, CDR2 FVKESK. The chain's CDR3 is CASSQTGTENEQYF. For the CDR3, the DNA is TGTGCCAGCAGCCAGACCGGGACAGAGAACGAGCAGTACTTC. Full variable domain (remainder filled in from reference TRBV14 and TRBJ2-7): EAGVTQFPSHSVIEKGQTVTLRCDPISGHDNLYWYRRVMGKEIKFLLHFVKESKQDESGMPNNRFLAERTGGTYSTLKVQPAELEDSGVYFCASSQTGTENEQYFGPGTRLTVT.

The rearrangement links TRBV29-1 to TRBJ2-2, with D possibly being TRBD1 or TRBD2 (6 bases each). This CDR3 comprises 16 residues. V was clipped by 4 bases and J by 3 bases, with 18 bases between them. Germline V gene data show CDR1 as SQVTM and CDR2 as ANQGSEA. The CDR3 coding sequence is TGCAGCGTTGCGGGAATGGAGGGGGATGACACCGGGGAGCTGTTTTTT. Protein sequence: CSVAGMEGDDTGELFF.

The chain has TRBV30 and TRBJ2-1, with 7 nucleotides matching TRBD2. V lost 2 bases, J lost 7 bases, and 14 bases stayed unmatched. Germline loops: CDR1 GTSNPN, CDR2 SVGIG (reference sequence). This CDR3 spans 16 amino acids. In DNA, the CDR3 is TGTGCCTGGAGTCCAACATCTAGCGGTAGGGTGAATGAGCAGTTCTTC. Encoded protein: CAWSPTSSGRVNEQFF.

The genes are TRBV7-3 and TRBJ1-1; 8 positions match TRBD1. CDR3 length: 16 residues. After removal of 5 bases from V and 2 bases from J, the junction contained 10 bases not matched to a gene. The germline V gene encodes CDR1 SGHTA and CDR2 FQGTGA. CDR3 region: CASSQDRVGPNTEAFF. Here the CDR3 DNA reads TGTGCCAGCAGCCAGGACAGGGTCGGTCCCAACACTGAAGCTTTCTTT.

This clone was detected ten times or more. The J gene is TRBJ2-3, the V gene TRBV5-1; D is uncertain. The V gene lost 0 bases and the J gene lost 2 bases, with 10 bases spanning the gap. Germline V gene lookup returns CDR1 SGHRS and CDR2 YFSETQ. The CDR3 runs 15 residues. The CDR3 region has the DNA TGCGCCAGCAGCTTGGGGGAAATAACCACAGATACGCAGTATTTT. Translation gives CASSLGEITTDTQYF.

CDR3 in DNA: TGCGCCAGCAGCCAAGATGGGAACGAGCAGTACTTC. Encoded protein: CASSQDGNEQYF. The chain couples TRBV4-3 to TRBJ2-7, with D unresolved. The CDR3 has 12 amino acids. Trimming pared 0 bases from V and 5 bases from J, leaving 5 bases between. From germline, CDR1 is LGHNA and CDR2 YSLEER.

The chain employs TRBV13 and TRBJ1-6; D gene uncertain. The CDR3 loop spans 16 amino acids. CDR1 and CDR2 from the germline V gene are PRHDT and FYEKMQ (reference sequence). Trimming shortened V by 5 bases and J by 7 bases, and 18 bases separated the two germline ends. The CDR3 DNA reads TGTGCCAGCAGCGGATCGGATGTAATTGGGAATTCACCCCTCCACTTT. This translates into CASSGSDVIGNSPLHF.